This paragraph covers one T cell receptor beta chain sequence. The antigen remains undetermined. This CDR3 region has 12 residues. Germline CDR1 is SQVTM and CDR2 is ANQGSEA. This entry belongs to a study of CXCR3-negative and CXCR3-positive naive CD8 T cells. Through 5' RACE with UMI labels, the TRB cDNA libraries were prepared. TCRdb reanalyzed the 5' RACE reads, giving one entry per CDR3 protein sequence and no DNA. The sample totals 55,000 to 70,000 distinct CDR3 sequences; its top ten clones hold under 0.55%. Study outcomes and limitations: Naive cells, whether CXCR3-negative or CXCR3-positive, had similar TRBV-TRBJ usage, while memory cells differed. In CXCR3-positive naive cells, the TRB CDR3s were more hydrophobic than in CXCR3-negative naive cells. Post-cryopreservation CXCR3 expression was partly diminished, and the bulk of assays employed fresh PBMCs.

The CD45RO-CCR7+CD27+CD95- phenotype denoted naive CD8+ T cells. This clonotype was sampled from a human donor in good health. Some clones in this sample may be carry-over from other donors' samples. Sequences were obtained from naive CXCR3+ CD8+ T cells from blood. The subset was: CD45RO-CCR7+CD27+CD95- naive CD8+ T cells expressing CXCR3 (TNR3+). The rearrangement links TRBV29-1 to TRBJ2-1; TCRdb outputs TRBD1, but without DNA this stays unchecked. This CDR3 reads CSGVSGRDVQFF.